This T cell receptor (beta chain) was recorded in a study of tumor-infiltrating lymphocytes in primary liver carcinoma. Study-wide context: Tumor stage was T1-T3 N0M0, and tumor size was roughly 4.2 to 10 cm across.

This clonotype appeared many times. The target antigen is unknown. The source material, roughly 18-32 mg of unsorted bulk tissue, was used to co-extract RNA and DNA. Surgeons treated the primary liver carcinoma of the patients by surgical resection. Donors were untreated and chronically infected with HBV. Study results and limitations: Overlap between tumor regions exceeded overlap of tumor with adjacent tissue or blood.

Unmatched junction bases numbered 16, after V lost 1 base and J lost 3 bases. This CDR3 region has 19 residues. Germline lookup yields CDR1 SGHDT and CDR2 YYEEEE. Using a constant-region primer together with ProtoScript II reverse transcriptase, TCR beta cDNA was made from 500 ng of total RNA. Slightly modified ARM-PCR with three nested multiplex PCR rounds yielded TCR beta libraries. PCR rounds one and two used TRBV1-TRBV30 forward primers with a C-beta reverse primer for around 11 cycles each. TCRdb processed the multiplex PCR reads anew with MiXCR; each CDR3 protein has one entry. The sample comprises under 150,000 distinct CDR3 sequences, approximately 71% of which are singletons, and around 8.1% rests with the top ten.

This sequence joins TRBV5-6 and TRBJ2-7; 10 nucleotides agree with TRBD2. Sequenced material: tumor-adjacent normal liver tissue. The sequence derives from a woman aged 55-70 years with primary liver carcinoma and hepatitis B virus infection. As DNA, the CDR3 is TGTGCCAGCAGCTTGAGGGCTAGCGGGAGTCCCGGTGGGTTCTACGAGCAGTACTTC. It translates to CASSLRASGSPGGFYEQYF.